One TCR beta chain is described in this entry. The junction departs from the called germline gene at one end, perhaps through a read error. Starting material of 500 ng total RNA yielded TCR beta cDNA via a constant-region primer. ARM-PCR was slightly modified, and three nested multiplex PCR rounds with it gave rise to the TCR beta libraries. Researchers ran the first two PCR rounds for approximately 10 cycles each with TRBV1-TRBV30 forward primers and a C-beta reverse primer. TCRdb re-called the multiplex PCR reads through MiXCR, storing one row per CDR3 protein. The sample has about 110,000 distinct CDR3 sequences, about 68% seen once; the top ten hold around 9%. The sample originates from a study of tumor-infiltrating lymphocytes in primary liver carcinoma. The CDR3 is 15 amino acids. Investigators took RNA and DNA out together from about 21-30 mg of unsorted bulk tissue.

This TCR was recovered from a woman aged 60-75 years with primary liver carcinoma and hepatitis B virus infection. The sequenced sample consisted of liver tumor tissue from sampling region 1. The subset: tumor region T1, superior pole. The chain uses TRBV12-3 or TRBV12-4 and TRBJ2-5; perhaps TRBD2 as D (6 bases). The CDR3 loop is CASSDAGRGQETQYF. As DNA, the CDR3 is TGTGCCAGCAGTGATGCCGGGAGAGGGCAAGAGACACAGTACTTC.